This record covers a single T cell receptor beta chain. Its antigen is unidentified. In the sorted-subset replicate PCRs, roughly 210 ng DNA, around 30,000 T cell genomes, was used. The method was immunoSEQ multiplex PCR; TCRdb's version includes in-frame clones alone and lacks a portion of them. Here the sample spans 1 million to 1.3 million clones, around three quarters being singletons. This entry comes from a study of shared clonotypes between healthy human individuals. Study-wide context: In total, the donors were two women and a few men aged 18 to 49. Points from the study as a whole: It was observed that around 5% of naive CD4 clonotypes were shared across several donors. In general, naive subsets displayed greater estimated richness than memory subsets did.

Germline V gene sequence: CDR1 SGHAT, CDR2 FQNNGV. Between the trimmed V and J ends, which lost 6 bases and 4 bases, there was a span of 21 bases. The CDR3 has 16 amino acids. The sequenced sample consisted of memory CD4+ T cells from PBMCs. Subset here: CD45RA-negative fraction. The source is a man between 18 and 29 years old in good health. Some clones in this sample may be carry-over from other donors' samples. The V gene is TRBV11-2, the J gene TRBJ1-2; tentative D call: TRBD1 (5 bases). CDR3 sequence (DNA): TGTGCCAGCAGGCCCGGGGACCTAAAAAAGATCTATGGCTACACCTTC. Its translation is CASRPGDLKKIYGYTF.